This is a list of T cell receptor beta chains from one sample in a study of blood T cell repertoires in COVID-19. The protocol was immunoSEQ multiplex PCR, while the TCRdb copy is restricted to in-frame clones and leaves out a portion. The table lists roughly 250,000 clones, 65% to 90% of them singletons. Sequences were obtained from peripheral blood. Receptors were obtained from a woman aged 50 to 60 with acute or convalescent COVID-19. Both conserved end residues are part of each CDR3. The D gene is left open where the match is weak. Clone size is not always given. Where it is, it says once, few, many or a class for expanded clones.

size: .
D: TRBD1
J: TRBJ1-5
V: TRBV4-1
DNA: TGCGCCAGCAGCCAAGCCGGGACAGGTTGGGAGCCCCAGCATTTT
CDR3: CASSQAGTGWEPQHF

size: .
D: .
J: TRBJ1-5
V: TRBV5-8
DNA: TGTGCCAGCAGCTCTCGACAGAGCAATCAGCCCCAGCATTTT
CDR3: CASSSRQSNQPQHF

size: .
D: .
J: TRBJ2-3
V: TRBV24-1
DNA: TGTGCCACCAGTGAGGCCCGTGAGGCTAGCACAGATACGCAGTATTTT
CDR3: CATSEAREASTDTQYF

size: .
D: .
J: TRBJ1-4
V: TRBV7-8
DNA: TGTGCCAGCAGGGAGAGGGGGAGGGGGGAAAAACTGTTTTTT
CDR3: CASRERGRGEKLFF

size: .
D: .
J: TRBJ2-5
V: TRBV15
DNA: TGTGCCACCAGTAGGAGACAGGCTAGGGAGACCCAGTACTTC
CDR3: CATSRRQARETQYF

size: .
D: TRBD1
J: TRBJ2-2
V: TRBV7-2
DNA: TGTGCCAGCAGCTGGCAGGGGGAAGCCGGGGAGCTGTTTTTT
CDR3: CASSWQGEAGELFF

size: .
D: .
J: TRBJ1-2
V: TRBV5-6
DNA: TGTGCCAGCAGCTCAAATTACTATGGCTACACCTTC
CDR3: CASSSNYYGYTF

size: .
D: TRBD2
J: TRBJ2-1
V: TRBV28
DNA: TGTGCCAGCAGTTTAATAGGGGCGGGAGGGCCTAATGAGCAGTTCTTC
CDR3: CASSLIGAGGPNEQFF

size: .
D: TRBD2
J: TRBJ2-5
V: TRBV6-6
DNA: TGTGCCAGCAGTTACCTCGCGGGAGCCCAAGAGACCCAGTACTTC
CDR3: CASSYLAGAQETQYF

size: .
D: .
J: TRBJ1-1
V: TRBV27
DNA: TGTGCCAGCAGTTCCCGAACAGGGCTTTGGAACACTGAAGCTTTCTTT
CDR3: CASSSRTGLWNTEAFF

size: .
D: TRBD1
J: TRBJ2-2
V: TRBV30
DNA: TGTGCCTGGTCCACGGGACAGGGAGTTACCGGGGAGCTGTTTTTT
CDR3: CAWSTGQGVTGELFF

size: .
D: TRBD2
J: TRBJ2-7
V: TRBV3-1/TRBV3-2
DNA: TGTGCCAGCAGCCACCGTGGGGCTAGCGGGGGGTCGTACGAGCAGTACTTC
CDR3: CASSHRGASGGSYEQYF

size: .
D: .
J: TRBJ2-3
V: TRBV7-6
DNA: TGTGCCAGCAGCCTCACATACACAGATACGCAGTATTTT
CDR3: CASSLTYTDTQYF

size: .
D: TRBD1
J: TRBJ2-1
V: TRBV7-9
DNA: TGTGCCAGCAGCTACGGACAGGGGGAGTACAATGAGCAGTTCTTC
CDR3: CASSYGQGEYNEQFF

size: .
D: .
J: TRBJ2-5
V: TRBV4-2
DNA: TGTGCCAGCAGCCCCGGGACAAGGAAAGAGACCCAGTACTTC
CDR3: CASSPGTRKETQYF

size: .
D: .
J: TRBJ1-6
V: TRBV6-5
DNA: TGTGCCAGCAGTTACCTCGTTGGGCTTAATAATTCACCCCTCCACTTT
CDR3: CASSYLVGLNNSPLHF

size: .
D: TRBD2
J: TRBJ2-7
V: TRBV28
DNA: TGTGCCAGCAGTTTAGCCTCCGGGAGGGAGTACTTC
CDR3: CASSLASGREYF

size: .
D: TRBD2
J: TRBJ2-2
V: TRBV28
DNA: TGTGCCAGCAGTCTCGGGACTAGCGGGATTAGGGGCGGGGAGCTGTTTTTT
CDR3: CASSLGTSGIRGGELFF

size: once
D: .
J: TRBJ1-1
V: TRBV6-4
DNA: TGTGCCAGCAGTGAAGGACCAGGAGGGAACACTGAAGCTTTCTTT
CDR3: CASSEGPGGNTEAFF

size: .
D: .
J: TRBJ1-5
V: TRBV30
DNA: TGTGCCTGGAGCGCAGGGAAATATCAGCCCCAGCATTTT
CDR3: CAWSAGKYQPQHF

size: .
D: .
J: TRBJ2-7
V: TRBV7-3
DNA: TGTGCCAGCAGATTAGGGAGTAGCCACGAGCAGTACTTC
CDR3: CASRLGSSHEQYF

size: few
D: TRBD2
J: TRBJ2-3
V: TRBV30
DNA: TGTGCCTGGAAACTAGCGGGGGTCAGCAGGCAGTATTTT
CDR3: CAWKLAGVSRQYF

size: few
D: .
J: TRBJ2-7
V: TRBV27
DNA: TGTGCCAGCAGTTTCCGCAGCGGCTCCTACGAGCAGTACTTC
CDR3: CASSFRSGSYEQYF

size: .
D: TRBD1
J: TRBJ1-4
V: TRBV25-1
DNA: TGTGCCAGCAGTGGCTTGGGACAGGGAGGCGAAAAACTGTTTTTT
CDR3: CASSGLGQGGEKLFF

size: .
D: TRBD1
J: TRBJ2-7
V: TRBV27
DNA: TGTGCCAGGCCAGGGGGACGCAACGAGCAGTACTTC
CDR3: CARPGGRNEQYF

size: .
D: TRBD2
J: TRBJ2-5
V: TRBV6-1
DNA: TGTGCCAGCAGTGAGGGGGGGGGAGAGACCCAGTACTTC
CDR3: CASSEGGGETQYF

size: .
D: TRBD1
J: TRBJ1-5
V: TRBV5-1
DNA: TGCGCCAGCAGCTTGGGGACAGGGGTGAATCAGCCCCAGCATTTT
CDR3: CASSLGTGVNQPQHF

size: .
D: TRBD1
J: TRBJ2-7
V: TRBV11-2
DNA: TGTGCCAGCAGCTTAGCTGGTCAGGGGGCGTACGAGCAGTACTTC
CDR3: CASSLAGQGAYEQYF

size: .
D: .
J: TRBJ1-1
V: TRBV18
DNA: TGTGCCAGCTCATATTCGGAGGATTTAGCTTTCTTT
CDR3: CASSYSEDLAFF

size: .
D: .
J: TRBJ2-1
V: TRBV12-3/TRBV12-4
DNA: TGTGCCAGCAGTCGGCAGGGCAATGAGCAGTTCTTC
CDR3: CASSRQGNEQFF

size: .
D: .
J: TRBJ2-3
V: TRBV6-2/TRBV6-3
DNA: TGTGCCAGCAGTTATCGGGGGGCCAGGAGCACAGATACGCAGTATTTT
CDR3: CASSYRGARSTDTQYF

size: few
D: .
J: TRBJ1-5
V: TRBV30
DNA: TGTGCCTGGAGTCCAGGGCAGAACAATCAGCCCCAGCATTTT
CDR3: CAWSPGQNNQPQHF

size: many
D: .
J: TRBJ1-2
V: TRBV14
DNA: TGTGCCAGCAGCCAAGACCTAGGGGGTGGCTACACCTTC
CDR3: CASSQDLGGGYTF

size: .
D: TRBD1
J: TRBJ1-2
V: TRBV3-1/TRBV3-2
DNA: TGTGCCAGCAGCCAAGAGAACAGGGGGCGGGGATTGGGCTACACCTTC
CDR3: CASSQENRGRGLGYTF

size: .
D: .
J: TRBJ1-1
V: TRBV19
DNA: TGTGCCAGTGGGATGGGGCAGGGTAGGAACACTGAAGCTTTCTTT
CDR3: CASGMGQGRNTEAFF

size: .
D: .
J: TRBJ1-1
V: TRBV15
DNA: TGTGCCACCAGCTCCCATCGAGGGATGGGGACTGAAGCTTTCTTT
CDR3: CATSSHRGMGTEAFF

size: .
D: .
J: TRBJ1-2
V: TRBV7-2
DNA: TGTGCCAGCAGCTCAAAATTAGGGGAACGCGGCTACACCTTC
CDR3: CASSSKLGERGYTF

size: once
D: TRBD2
J: TRBJ2-3
V: TRBV7-8
DNA: TGTGCCAGCAGCTTATTGGGGAGGGGAAGAGAAGATACGCAGTATTTT
CDR3: CASSLLGRGREDTQYF

size: few
D: .
J: TRBJ2-2
V: TRBV24-1
DNA: TGTGCCACCAGTGATCGTCTAGCGTCCGGGGAGCTGTTTTTT
CDR3: CATSDRLASGELFF

size: .
D: .
J: TRBJ2-3
V: TRBV7-2
DNA: TGTGCCAGCAGCTTAAACGAGGGCACAGATACGCAGTATTTT
CDR3: CASSLNEGTDTQYF

size: .
D: .
J: TRBJ2-2
V: TRBV24-1
DNA: TGTGCCACCAGTGATTTACAGTACACCGGGGAGCTGTTTTTT
CDR3: CATSDLQYTGELFF

size: .
D: .
J: TRBJ2-1
V: TRBV6-5
DNA: TGTGCCAGCTCACGGACAAACGGAAATGAGCAGTTCTTC
CDR3: CASSRTNGNEQFF

size: .
D: .
J: TRBJ2-5
V: TRBV25-1
DNA: TGTGCCAGCAGTGTCGGGCAAGAGACCCAGTACTTC
CDR3: CASSVGQETQYF

size: .
D: .
J: TRBJ2-5
V: TRBV11-3
DNA: TGTGCCAGCAGCCGGGACACCCAAGAGACCCAGTACTTC
CDR3: CASSRDTQETQYF

size: .
D: TRBD2
J: TRBJ2-2
V: TRBV28
DNA: TGTGCCAGCAGCCCTAGCGGGGGGCAACACGGGGAGCTGTTTTTT
CDR3: CASSPSGGQHGELFF

size: .
D: TRBD2
J: TRBJ2-1
V: TRBV9
DNA: TGTGCCAGCAGCGTTGGGACTAGCGGGGAGTACAATGAGCAGTTCTTC
CDR3: CASSVGTSGEYNEQFF

size: once
D: .
J: TRBJ2-1
V: TRBV5-6
DNA: TGTGCCAGCAGCTTGGGGCTCCCCAGAGAGCAGTTCTTC
CDR3: CASSLGLPREQFF

size: .
D: .
J: TRBJ2-4
V: TRBV7-2
DNA: TGTGCCAGCAGCTTAATACGGCAGGGGAAAAACATTCAGTACTTC
CDR3: CASSLIRQGKNIQYF

size: .
D: .
J: TRBJ1-6
V: TRBV24-1
DNA: TGTGCCACCAGTGATTTCCCCCGCTCCTATAATTCACCCCTCCACTTT
CDR3: CATSDFPRSYNSPLHF